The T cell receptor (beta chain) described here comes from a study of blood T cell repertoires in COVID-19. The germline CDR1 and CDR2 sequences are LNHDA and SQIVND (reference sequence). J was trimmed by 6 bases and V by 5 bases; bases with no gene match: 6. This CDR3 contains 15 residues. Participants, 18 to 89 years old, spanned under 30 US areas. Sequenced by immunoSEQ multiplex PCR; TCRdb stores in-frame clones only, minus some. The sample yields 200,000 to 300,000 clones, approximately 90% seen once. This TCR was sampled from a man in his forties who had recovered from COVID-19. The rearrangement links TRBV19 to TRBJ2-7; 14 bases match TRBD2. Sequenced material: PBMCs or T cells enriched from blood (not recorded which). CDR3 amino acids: CASSLWTSGGREQYF. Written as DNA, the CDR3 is TGTGCCAGTAGTTTATGGACTAGCGGGGGGCGCGAGCAGTACTTC.